The 11 T cell receptor beta chains below were found in one sample sequenced in a study of cytomegalovirus exposure and HLA in healthy donors. The PCR contained 60 Vbeta and 13 Jbeta primers. The table came from immunoSEQ multiplex PCR; TCRdb's copy has only in-frame clones and leaves some out. This sample yields more than 95,000 clones, of which around 78% are seen a single time; around 5.8% belongs to the top ten. The sequencing sample was made of PBMCs. The source is a woman between 35 and 50 years old in good health and CMV-seronegative.

V and J are TRBV7-2 and TRBJ2-2; 9 bases are shared with TRBD2. From germline, CDR1 is SGHTA and CDR2 FQGNSA. Unmatched junction bases numbered 16, after V lost 5 bases and J lost 3 bases. The CDR3 has 19 residues. The CDR3 bases are TGTGCCAGCAGCCCACCGTCGGAGGCGGGAGGGCCGGACACCGGGGAGCTGTTTTTT. Translated: CASSPPSEAGGPDTGELFF.

This rearrangement joins TRBV5-6 to TRBJ2-7; D gene ambiguous. This CDR3 contains 11 residues. The ends were cut back, 4 bases at V and 5 bases at J, with 7 bases in the middle. From germline, CDR1 is SGHDT and CDR2 YYEEEE. CDR3 sequence (DNA): TGTGCCAGCAGCCAGAACCACGAGCAGTACTTC. This sequence encodes CASSQNHEQYF.

The sample holds a few counts of this clone. The CDR3 here is CASSPLAGGQSSYNEQFF. DNA of the CDR3: TGTGCCAGCAGCCCCCTAGCGGGAGGCCAGAGCTCCTACAATGAGCAGTTCTTC. The V gene is TRBV25-1, the J gene TRBJ2-1; 11 bases match TRBD2. Looked up from germline, CDR1 is MGHDK and CDR2 is SYGVNS. J lost 0 bases, V lost 6 bases, and 10 bases had no gene match. The CDR3 covers 18 residues.

The V and J genes are TRBV19 and TRBJ2-5; weak D call: TRBD2 (6 bases). Germline CDR1 is LNHDA and CDR2 is SQIVND (reference sequence). This CDR3 is 13 amino acids long. The V end lost 4 bases, the J end lost 1 base, and 7 bases lay between the germline ends. This CDR3 is CASSRDFQETQYF. The DNA for the CDR3 is TGTGCCAGTAGTAGGGACTTCCAAGAGACCCAGTACTTC.

This clone was seen only once. The J gene is TRBJ1-2, the V gene TRBV27; D gene unclear. Trimming took 3 bases from V and 5 from J, leaving 13 bases between them. The V gene's germline CDR1 is MNHEY and CDR2 SMNVEV (reference sequence). The CDR3 loop spans 14 amino acids. The CDR3 loop reads CASSFGSGRYGYTF. For the CDR3, the DNA is TGTGCCAGCAGTTTTGGTAGTGGGAGGTATGGCTACACCTTC.

The chain combines TRBV6-1 with TRBJ1-5; D possibly corresponds to TRBD1 (6 bases). CDR3 length: 18 amino acids. Germline-derived CDR1 and CDR2 are MNHNS and SASEGT. Between the trimmed V and J ends, which lost 2 bases and 11 bases, there was a span of 28 bases. CDR3 DNA: TGTGCCAGCAGTGAAAATGAAACGGGCAGGGGATTATTAAGGACCCAGCATTTT. The encoded protein is CASSENETGRGLLRTQHF.

The rearrangement uses TRBV5-1 and TRBJ2-2, with 14 bases lining up with TRBD2. The CDR3 totals 18 residues. Germline values: CDR1 SGHRS, CDR2 YFSETQ. V trimming: 1 base; J trimming: 3 bases; junction bases outside the gene matches: 5. CDR3 in amino acids: CASSLIGLAGGYTGELFF. The CDR3, as DNA: TGCGCCAGCAGCTTGATTGGACTAGCGGGAGGATACACCGGGGAGCTGTTTTTT.

The V gene is TRBV27, the J gene TRBJ2-7, with D possibly TRBD2 on 5 matching bases. The CDR3 sequence is 14 residues long. Per the germline V gene, CDR1 is MNHEY and CDR2 is SMNVEV (reference sequence). Trimming pared 4 bases from V and 0 bases from J, leaving 10 bases between. CDR3: CASSSGLNSYEQYF. The CDR3 DNA sequence: TGTGCCAGCAGTTCAGGACTGAACTCCTACGAGCAGTACTTC.

The J gene is TRBJ2-7, the V gene TRBV25-1; a weak D match, TRBD2 (6 bases). V was cut by 4 bases and J by 2 bases, with 12 bases left in between. The CDR3 has 14 residues. From germline, CDR1 is MGHDK and CDR2 SYGVNS. CDR3 sequence reads: CASSVVAVAYEQYF. The CDR3 DNA reads as TGTGCCAGCAGTGTGGTAGCGGTAGCCTACGAGCAGTACTTC.

The chain recombines TRBV9 with TRBJ2-5; a possible D gene is TRBD2 (6 bases). V lost 4 bases, J lost 4 bases, and 14 bases lay in between. From germline, CDR1 is SGDLS and CDR2 YYNGEE. The CDR3 is made up of 14 amino acids. CDR3 residues: CASSRSWTIETQYF. CDR3 in DNA: TGTGCCAGCAGCCGTTCCTGGACTATAGAGACCCAGTACTTC. Drawing the rest from reference TRBV9 and TRBJ2-5, the complete variable domain is DSGVTQTPKHLITATGQRVTLRCSPRSGDLSVYWYQQSLDQGLQFLIQYYNGEERAKGNILERFSAQQFPDLHSELNLSSLELGDSALYFCASSRSWTIETQYFGPGTRLLVL.

This chain connects TRBV7-6 to TRBJ2-1; D might be TRBD1 (5 bases). CDR1 is SGHVS and CDR2 is FNYEAQ in the germline V gene. The CDR3 contains 15 residues. V lost 5 bases, J lost 6 bases, and 17 bases lay in between. The CDR3 region has the DNA TGTGCCAGCAGCCCACGGACAACTTTGGGCAATGAGCAGTTCTTC. Translated, it gives CASSPRTTLGNEQFF.